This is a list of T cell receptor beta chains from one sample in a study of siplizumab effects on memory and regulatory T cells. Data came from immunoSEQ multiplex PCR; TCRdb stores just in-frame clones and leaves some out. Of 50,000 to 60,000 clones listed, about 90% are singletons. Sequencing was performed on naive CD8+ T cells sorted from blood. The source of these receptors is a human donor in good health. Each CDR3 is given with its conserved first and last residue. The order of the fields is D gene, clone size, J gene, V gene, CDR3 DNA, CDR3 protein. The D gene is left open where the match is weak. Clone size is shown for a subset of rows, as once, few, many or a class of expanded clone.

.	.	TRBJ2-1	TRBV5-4	TGTGCCAGCAGCTTGAAGACTTTGGGTGAGCAGTTCTTC	CASSLKTLGEQFF
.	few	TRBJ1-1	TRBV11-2	TGTGCCAGCAACGGGGACGGCACTGAAGCTTTCTTT	CASNGDGTEAFF
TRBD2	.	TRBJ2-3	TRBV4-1	TGCGCCAGCAGCCATACTAGCGGGGGTGCGGATACGCAGTATTTT	CASSHTSGGADTQYF
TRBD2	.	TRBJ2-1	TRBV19	TGTGCCAGTAGCACTAGCGGGAGCTCAACCTACAATGAGCAGTTCTTC	CASSTSGSSTYNEQFF
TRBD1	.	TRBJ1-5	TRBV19	TGTGCCAGTACAAAGGGACAGGGATATCAGCCCCAGCATTTT	CASTKGQGYQPQHF
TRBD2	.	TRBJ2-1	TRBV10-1	TGCGCCAGCAGTGAGGCCGGGACTAGCATCAATGAGCAGTTCTTC	CASSEAGTSINEQFF
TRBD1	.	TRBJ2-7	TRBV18	TGTGCCAGCTCACCTTCAAGGGGGCACTACGAGCAGTACTTC	CASSPSRGHYEQYF
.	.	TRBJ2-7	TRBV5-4	TGTGCCAGCAGCCTGGGGGGGGCTCCCCTTACTTTAGGCGAGCAGTACTTC	CASSLGGAPLTLGEQYF
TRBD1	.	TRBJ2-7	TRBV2	TGTGCCACCTATTCTTTTCGACAGGGGAATTACGAGCAGTACTTC	CATYSFRQGNYEQYF
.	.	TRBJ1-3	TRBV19	TGTGCCAGTAGTATGTGGCAGGTCTCTGGAAACACCATATATTTT	CASSMWQVSGNTIYF
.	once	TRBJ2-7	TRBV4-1	TGCGCCAGCAGCCAATCCATACCGGGTTCCTACGAGCAGTACTTC	CASSQSIPGSYEQYF
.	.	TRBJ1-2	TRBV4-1	TGCGCCAGCAGCCAAGATCCAGGTATTGGCTATGGCTACACCTTC	CASSQDPGIGYGYTF
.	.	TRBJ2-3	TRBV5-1	TGCGCCAGCAATTTAGAACCGGGCGCCAGAATCACAGATACGCAGTATTTT	CASNLEPGARITDTQYF
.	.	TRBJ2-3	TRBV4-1	TGCGCCAGCAGCCAAGGGGCAGCTAGCACAGATACGCAGTATTTT	CASSQGAASTDTQYF
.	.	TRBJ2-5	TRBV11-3	TGTGCCAGCAGCTTTCCGGGGGAGTCCCAGTACTTC	CASSFPGESQYF
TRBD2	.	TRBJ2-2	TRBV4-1	TGCGCCAGCAGCCAAGATAGCGGGTGGCCTGGGGAGCTGTTTTTT	CASSQDSGWPGELFF
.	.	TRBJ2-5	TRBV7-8	TGTGCCAGCAGCTTGGGGGGGGCAGCGGTGGAGACCCAGTACTTC	CASSLGGAAVETQYF
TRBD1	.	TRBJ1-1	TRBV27	TGTGCCAGCAGTAGGGGACAGGGAGGGTACACTGAAGCTTTCTTT	CASSRGQGGYTEAFF
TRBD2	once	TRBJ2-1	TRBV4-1	TGCGCCAGCAGCCTCGTGACCTCTAGCGGAGAGCAGTTCTTC	CASSLVTSSGEQFF
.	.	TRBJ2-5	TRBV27	TGTGCCAGCAGTTTATGGCTTGGGGAGACCCAGTACTTC	CASSLWLGETQYF
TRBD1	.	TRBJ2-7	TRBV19	TGTGCCAGTAATCCGACAGGGGTTGCCGAGCAGTACTTC	CASNPTGVAEQYF
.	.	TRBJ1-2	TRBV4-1	TGCGCCAGCAGCCAAGTCGAGGCCAGGGGATCTTATAGTGATGGCTACACCTTC	CASSQVEARGSYSDGYTF
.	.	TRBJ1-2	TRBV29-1	TGCAGCCCCGGGACTCAGGATGGCTACACCTTC	CSPGTQDGYTF
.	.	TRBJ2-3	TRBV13	TGTGCCAGCAGCCAACGGGACACAGATACGCAGTATTTT	CASSQRDTDTQYF
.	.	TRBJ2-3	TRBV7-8	TGTGCCAGCTGGGCTCCGGATAGCTATACAGATACGCAGTATTTT	CASWAPDSYTDTQYF
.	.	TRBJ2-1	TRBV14	TGTGCCAGCAGCCCCCTGGGTGGCGGCTACAATGAGCAGTTCTTC	CASSPLGGGYNEQFF
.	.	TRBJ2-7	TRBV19	TGTGCCAGTAGTATAGTTTCCGGGGGCGAGCAGTACTTC	CASSIVSGGEQYF
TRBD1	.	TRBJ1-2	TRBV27	TGTGCCAGCAGTTTATTGGGGACAGGGAGTGAGGGCTACACCTTC	CASSLLGTGSEGYTF
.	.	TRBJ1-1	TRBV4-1	TGCGCCAGCAGCCAAGATGGACATTCCGTGGGCACTGAAGCTTTCTTT	CASSQDGHSVGTEAFF
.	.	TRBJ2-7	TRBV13	TGTGCCAGCAGCGGAGCTTTAGGGACACTTTACGAGCAGTACTTC	CASSGALGTLYEQYF
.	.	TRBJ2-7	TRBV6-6	TGTGCCAGCAGCTTAACGGGTATTTACGAGCAGTACTTC	CASSLTGIYEQYF
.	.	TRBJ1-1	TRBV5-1	TGCGCCAGCAGCCCCGGAGGGACTGAAGCTTTCTTT	CASSPGGTEAFF
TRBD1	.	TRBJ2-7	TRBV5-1	TGCGCCAGCAGCTTCCGGGACAGGGGTTGGGAGCAGTACTTC	CASSFRDRGWEQYF
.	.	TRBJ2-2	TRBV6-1	TGTGCCAGCAGGACCTCCCTGGGGCTGTTTTTT	CASRTSLGLFF
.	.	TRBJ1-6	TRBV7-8	TGTGCCAGCAGCTTAGTAATGGGACAATTCCACTTT	CASSLVMGQFHF
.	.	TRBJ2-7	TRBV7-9	TGTGCCAGCAGCTCGGACAGTTACTACGAGCAGTACTTC	CASSSDSYYEQYF
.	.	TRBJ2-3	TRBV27	TGTGCCAGCAGTTCGGGCGAGTTCACAGATACGCAGTATTTT	CASSSGEFTDTQYF
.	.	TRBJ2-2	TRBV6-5	TGTGCCAGCAGCTCCAGTTTCACCGGGGAGCTGTTTTTT	CASSSSFTGELFF
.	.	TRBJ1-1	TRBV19	TGTGCCAGTAGTATAGGTGGGAACACTGAAGCTTTCTTT	CASSIGGNTEAFF
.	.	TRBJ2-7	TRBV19	TGTGCCAGTAGTCCCTCCGTTGCGGTCGAGCAGTACTTC	CASSPSVAVEQYF
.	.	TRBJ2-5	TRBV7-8	TGTGCCAGCGGAGAGACAGGTCTTGATTTTGAGACCCAGTACTTC	CASGETGLDFETQYF
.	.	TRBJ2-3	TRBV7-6	TGTGCCAGCAGCTCGCGAGGAGCAGATACGCAGTATTTT	CASSSRGADTQYF
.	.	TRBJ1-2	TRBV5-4	TGTGCCAGCAGAGCGGCAGGGGCGCATGACTATGGCTACACCTTC	CASRAAGAHDYGYTF
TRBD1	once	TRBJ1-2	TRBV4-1	TGCGCCAGCAGCCAAGATGTTGGACAGGCTCCTTTCTATGGCTACACCTTC	CASSQDVGQAPFYGYTF
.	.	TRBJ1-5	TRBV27	TGTGCCAGCAGTTTAATAGGGGGCAATCAGCCCCAGCATTTT	CASSLIGGNQPQHF
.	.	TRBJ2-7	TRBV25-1	TGTGCCAGCGGCTTTGGCTTTTACGAGCAGTACTTC	CASGFGFYEQYF
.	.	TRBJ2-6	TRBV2	TGTGCCGGGCGGGGATGGGAGTCAAATCCGAGCTCTGGGGCCAACGTCCTGACTTTC	CAGRGWESNPSSGANVLTF
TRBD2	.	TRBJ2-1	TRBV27	TGTGCCAGCAGTTCGACCCGGCTAGCGGGAGTTGAGCAGTTCTTC	CASSSTRLAGVEQFF
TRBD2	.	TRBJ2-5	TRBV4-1	TGCGCCAGCAGCCCTGCTGCCCCGGTTGGGGGGGCCCAGTACTTC	CASSPAAPVGGAQYF
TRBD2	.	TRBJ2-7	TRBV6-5	TGTGCCAGCAGCTTGGGAGGGGAATCCTACGAGCAGTACTTC	CASSLGGESYEQYF
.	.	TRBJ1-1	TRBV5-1	TGCGCCAGCAGCTTGGCGGCGGAAAACACTGAAGCTTTCTTT	CASSLAAENTEAFF
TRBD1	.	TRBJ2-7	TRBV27	TGTGCCAGCAGTTTTGGGACAGGGAGCTCCTACGAGCAGTACTTC	CASSFGTGSSYEQYF
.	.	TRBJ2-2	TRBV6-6	TGTGCCAGCAGTTACGAGGGCGGGGAGCTGTTTTTT	CASSYEGGELFF
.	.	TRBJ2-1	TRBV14	TGTGCCAGCAGCCATAACGCTTACTACTCCTACAATGAGCAGTTCTTC	CASSHNAYYSYNEQFF
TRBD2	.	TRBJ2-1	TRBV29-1	TGCAGCGTTGAACTTAGCGGGAATGAGCAGTTCTTC	CSVELSGNEQFF
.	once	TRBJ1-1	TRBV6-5	TGTGCCAGCAGTTACGGTGGAGGGTTGAACACTGAAGCTTTCTTT	CASSYGGGLNTEAFF
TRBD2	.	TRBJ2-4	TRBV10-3	TGTGCCATCAGTGAAATAGCGGGGGGGCCCATTCAGTACTTC	CAISEIAGGPIQYF
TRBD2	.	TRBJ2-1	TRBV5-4	TGTGCCAGCACTTCTAGCGGGATGCATTACAATGAGCAGTTCTTC	CASTSSGMHYNEQFF
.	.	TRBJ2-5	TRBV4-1	TGCGCCAGCAGCCATTTATTGGGGGGAGAGACCCAGTACTTC	CASSHLLGGETQYF